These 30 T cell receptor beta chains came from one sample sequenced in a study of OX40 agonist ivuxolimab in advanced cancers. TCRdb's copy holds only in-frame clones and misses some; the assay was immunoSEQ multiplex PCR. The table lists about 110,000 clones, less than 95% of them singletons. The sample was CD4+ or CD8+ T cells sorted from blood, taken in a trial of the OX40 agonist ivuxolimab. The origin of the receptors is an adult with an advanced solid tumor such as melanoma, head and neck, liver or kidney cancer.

The CDR3 bases are TGCAGTGCTACCCGGGGGGAGACCCAGTACTTC. Its protein product is CSATRGETQYF. J is TRBJ2-5 and V is TRBV20-1, with a weak D call TRBD2 (6 bases). Looked up from germline, CDR1 is DFQATT and CDR2 is SNEGSKA (reference sequence). With 4 bases removed from V and 5 bases from J, the gap between germline ends came to 8 bases. The CDR3 spans 11 residues.

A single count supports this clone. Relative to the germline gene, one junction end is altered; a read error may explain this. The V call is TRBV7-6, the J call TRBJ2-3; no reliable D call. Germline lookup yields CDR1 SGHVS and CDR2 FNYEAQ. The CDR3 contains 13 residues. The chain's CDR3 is CASSVAGTDTQYF. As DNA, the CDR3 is TGTGCCAGCAGCGTAGCAGGCACAGATACGCAGTATTTT.

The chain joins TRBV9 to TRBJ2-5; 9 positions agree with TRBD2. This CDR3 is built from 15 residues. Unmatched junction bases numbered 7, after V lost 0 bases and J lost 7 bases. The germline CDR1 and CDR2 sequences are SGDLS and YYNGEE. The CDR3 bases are TGTGCCAGCAGCGTAGACATAGCGGGGGCTCGGACCCAGTACTTC. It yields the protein CASSVDIAGARTQYF.

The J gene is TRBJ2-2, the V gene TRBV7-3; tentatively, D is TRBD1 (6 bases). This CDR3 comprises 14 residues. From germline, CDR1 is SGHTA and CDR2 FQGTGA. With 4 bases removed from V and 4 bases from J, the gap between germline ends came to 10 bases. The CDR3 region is CASSSGVGTGELFF. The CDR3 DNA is TGTGCCAGCAGCTCAGGGGTGGGCACCGGGGAGCTGTTTTTT.

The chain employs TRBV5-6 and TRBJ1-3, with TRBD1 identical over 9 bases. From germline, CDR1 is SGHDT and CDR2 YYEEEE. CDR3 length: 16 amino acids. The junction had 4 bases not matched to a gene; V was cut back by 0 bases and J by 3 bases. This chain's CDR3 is CASSLGQGGNGNTIYF. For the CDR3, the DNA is TGTGCCAGCAGCTTGGGACAGGGGGGAAATGGAAACACCATATATTTT.

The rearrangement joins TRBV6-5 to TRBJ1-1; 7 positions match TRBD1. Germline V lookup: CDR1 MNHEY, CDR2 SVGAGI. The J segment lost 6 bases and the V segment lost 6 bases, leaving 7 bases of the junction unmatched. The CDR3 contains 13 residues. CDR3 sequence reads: CASRLRQGSEAFF. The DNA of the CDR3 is TGTGCCAGCAGACTGAGACAGGGCTCTGAAGCTTTCTTT.

The DNA of the CDR3 is TGTGCCAGCAGTGCTACCAGGGGGCCGACAGCCAACTATGGCTACACCTTC. It is translated as CASSATRGPTANYGYTF. The chain links TRBV6-1 to TRBJ1-2; 8 bases are a match to TRBD1. Germline V CDR1 and CDR2: MNHNS, SASEGT. The CDR3 has 17 residues. The junction had 12 bases not matched to a gene; V was cut back by 4 bases and J by 2 bases.

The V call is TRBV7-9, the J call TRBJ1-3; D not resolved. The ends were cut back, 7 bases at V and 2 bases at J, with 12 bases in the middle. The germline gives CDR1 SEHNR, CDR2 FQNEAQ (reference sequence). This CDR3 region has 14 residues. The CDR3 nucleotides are TGTGCCAGCATCGAGGGAAATACTGGAAACACCATATATTTT. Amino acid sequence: CASIEGNTGNTIYF.

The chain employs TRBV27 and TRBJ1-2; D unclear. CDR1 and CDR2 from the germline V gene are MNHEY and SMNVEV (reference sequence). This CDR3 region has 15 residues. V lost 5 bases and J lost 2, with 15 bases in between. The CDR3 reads CASSPRKAINYGYTF. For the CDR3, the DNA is TGTGCCAGCAGTCCCCGTAAGGCTATAAACTATGGCTACACCTTC.

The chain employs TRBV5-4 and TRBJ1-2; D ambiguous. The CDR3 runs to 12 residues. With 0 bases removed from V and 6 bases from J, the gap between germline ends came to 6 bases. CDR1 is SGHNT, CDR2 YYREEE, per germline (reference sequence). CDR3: CASSLAGNGYTF. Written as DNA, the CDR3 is TGTGCCAGCAGCTTGGCAGGAAATGGCTACACCTTC.

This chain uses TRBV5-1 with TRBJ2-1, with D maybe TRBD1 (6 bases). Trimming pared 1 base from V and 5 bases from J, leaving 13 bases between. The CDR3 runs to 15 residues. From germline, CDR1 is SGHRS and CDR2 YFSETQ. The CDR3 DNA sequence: TGCGCCAGCAGCTTGTCGACAGGAGAACACAATGAGCAGTTCTTC. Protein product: CASSLSTGEHNEQFF.

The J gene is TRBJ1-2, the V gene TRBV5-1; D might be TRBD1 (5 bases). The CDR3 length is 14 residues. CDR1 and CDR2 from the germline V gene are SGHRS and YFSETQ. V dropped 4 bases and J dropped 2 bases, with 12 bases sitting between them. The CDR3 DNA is TGCGCCAGCAGCCGGCCGACAGAGAACTATGGCTACACCTTC. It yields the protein CASSRPTENYGYTF.

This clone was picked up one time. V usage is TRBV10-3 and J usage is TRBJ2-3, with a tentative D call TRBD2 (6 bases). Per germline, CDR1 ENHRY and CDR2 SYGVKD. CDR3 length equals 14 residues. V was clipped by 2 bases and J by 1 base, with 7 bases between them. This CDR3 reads CAISEAGRTDTQYF. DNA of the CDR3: TGTGCCATCAGTGAGGCGGGACGCACAGATACGCAGTATTTT.

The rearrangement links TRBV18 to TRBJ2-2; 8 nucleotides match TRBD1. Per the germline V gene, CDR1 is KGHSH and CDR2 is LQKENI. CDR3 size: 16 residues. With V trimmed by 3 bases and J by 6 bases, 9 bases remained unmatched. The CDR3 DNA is TGTGCCAGCTCACCCGGACAGGGAGCAACGGCCGGGGAGCTGTTTTTT. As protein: CASSPGQGATAGELFF.

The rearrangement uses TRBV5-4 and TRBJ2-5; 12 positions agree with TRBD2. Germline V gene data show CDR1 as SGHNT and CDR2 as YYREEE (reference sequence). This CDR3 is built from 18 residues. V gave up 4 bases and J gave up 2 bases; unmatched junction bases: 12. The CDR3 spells CASSPSPWTSGNQETQYF. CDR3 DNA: TGTGCCAGCAGCCCTTCGCCCTGGACTAGCGGGAATCAAGAGACCCAGTACTTC.

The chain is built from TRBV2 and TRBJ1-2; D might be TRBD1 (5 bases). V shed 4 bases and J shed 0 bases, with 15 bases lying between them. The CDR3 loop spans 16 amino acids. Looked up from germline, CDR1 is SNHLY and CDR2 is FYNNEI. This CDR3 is CASSVRGYRSNYGYTF. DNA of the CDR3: TGTGCCAGCAGTGTAAGGGGATACAGGTCTAACTATGGCTACACCTTC.

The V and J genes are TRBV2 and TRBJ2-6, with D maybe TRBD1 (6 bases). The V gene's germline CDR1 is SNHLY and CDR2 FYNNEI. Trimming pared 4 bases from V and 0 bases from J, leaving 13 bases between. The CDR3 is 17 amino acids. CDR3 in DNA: TGTGCCAGCAGTGGACAGGAAACCTACTCTGGGGCCAACGTCCTGACTTTC. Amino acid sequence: CASSGQETYSGANVLTF.

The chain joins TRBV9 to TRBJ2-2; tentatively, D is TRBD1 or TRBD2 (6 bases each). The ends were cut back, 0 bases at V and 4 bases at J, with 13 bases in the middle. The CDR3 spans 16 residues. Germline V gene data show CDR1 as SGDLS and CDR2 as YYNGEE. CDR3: CASSVGSRGVTGELFF. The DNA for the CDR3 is TGTGCCAGCAGCGTAGGCTCGAGGGGGGTCACCGGGGAGCTGTTTTTT.

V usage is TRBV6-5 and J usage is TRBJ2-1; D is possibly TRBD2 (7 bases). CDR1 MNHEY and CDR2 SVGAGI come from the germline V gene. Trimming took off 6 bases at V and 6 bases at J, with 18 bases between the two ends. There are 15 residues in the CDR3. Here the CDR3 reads CASSPGEGRGNEQFF. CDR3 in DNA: TGTGCCAGCAGCCCCGGGGAGGGCAGGGGCAATGAGCAGTTCTTC.

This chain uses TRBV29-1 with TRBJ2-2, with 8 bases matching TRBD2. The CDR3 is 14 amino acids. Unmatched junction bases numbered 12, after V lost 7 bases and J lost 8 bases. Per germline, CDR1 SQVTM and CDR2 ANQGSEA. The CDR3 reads CSADTRGDSGELFF. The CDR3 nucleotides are TGCAGCGCTGATACGCGGGGGGACTCTGGGGAGCTGTTTTTT.

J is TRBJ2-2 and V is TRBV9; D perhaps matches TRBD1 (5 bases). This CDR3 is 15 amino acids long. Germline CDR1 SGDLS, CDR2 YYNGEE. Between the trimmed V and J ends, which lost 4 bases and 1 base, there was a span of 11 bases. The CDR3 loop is CASSPYGQNTGELFF. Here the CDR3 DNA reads TGTGCCAGCAGCCCATACGGACAGAACACCGGGGAGCTGTTTTTT. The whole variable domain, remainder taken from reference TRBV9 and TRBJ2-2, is DSGVTQTPKHLITATGQRVTLRCSPRSGDLSVYWYQQSLDQGLQFLIQYYNGEERAKGNILERFSAQQFPDLHSELNLSSLELGDSALYFCASSPYGQNTGELFFGEGSRLTVL.

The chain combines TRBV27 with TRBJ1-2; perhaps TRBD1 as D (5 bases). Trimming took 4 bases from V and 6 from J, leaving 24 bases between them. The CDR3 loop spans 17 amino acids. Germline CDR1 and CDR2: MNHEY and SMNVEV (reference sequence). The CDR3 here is CASSYYTLAGWVDGYTF. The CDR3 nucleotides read TGTGCCAGCAGTTACTATACCTTGGCAGGGTGGGTCGATGGCTACACCTTC.

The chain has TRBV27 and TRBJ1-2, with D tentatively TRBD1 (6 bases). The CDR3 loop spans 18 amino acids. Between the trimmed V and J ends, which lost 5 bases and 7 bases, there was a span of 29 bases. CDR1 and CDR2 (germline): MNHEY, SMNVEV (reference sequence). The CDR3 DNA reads TGTGCCAGCAGTACGACGAAACTACTTAGGGCCGGGGGCGGTGGCTACACCTTC. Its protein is CASSTTKLLRAGGGGYTF.

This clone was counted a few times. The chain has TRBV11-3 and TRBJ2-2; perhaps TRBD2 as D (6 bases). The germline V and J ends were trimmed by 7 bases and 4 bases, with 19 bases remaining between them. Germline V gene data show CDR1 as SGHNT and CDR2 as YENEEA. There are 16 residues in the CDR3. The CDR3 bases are TGTGCCAGCAACTATATCGGAGGGGTTGCCACCGGGGAGCTGTTTTTT. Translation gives CASNYIGGVATGELFF.

The CDR3 DNA reads as TGTGCCAGCAGTGACGCTGGGACTAGCGGGAGTTCCTACGAGCAGTACTTC. This sequence encodes CASSDAGTSGSSYEQYF. The chain employs TRBV6-4 and TRBJ2-7, with 14 bases matching TRBD2. Germline CDR1 reads MRHNA; CDR2 reads SNTAGT. The CDR3 is made up of 17 amino acids. V gave up 2 bases and J gave up 1 base; unmatched junction bases: 4.

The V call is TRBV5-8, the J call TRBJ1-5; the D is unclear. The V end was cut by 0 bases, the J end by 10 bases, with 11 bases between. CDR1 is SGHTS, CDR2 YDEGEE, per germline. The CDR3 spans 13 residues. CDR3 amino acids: CASSLAPVGPQHF. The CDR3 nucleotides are TGTGCCAGCAGCTTGGCCCCAGTTGGTCCCCAGCATTTT.

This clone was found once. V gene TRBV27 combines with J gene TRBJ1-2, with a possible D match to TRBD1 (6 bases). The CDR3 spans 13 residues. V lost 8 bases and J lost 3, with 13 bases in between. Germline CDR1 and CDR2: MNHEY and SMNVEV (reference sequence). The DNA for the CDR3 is TGTGCCAGCGGCCGGGACACCCACTATGGCTACACCTTC. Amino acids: CASGRDTHYGYTF.

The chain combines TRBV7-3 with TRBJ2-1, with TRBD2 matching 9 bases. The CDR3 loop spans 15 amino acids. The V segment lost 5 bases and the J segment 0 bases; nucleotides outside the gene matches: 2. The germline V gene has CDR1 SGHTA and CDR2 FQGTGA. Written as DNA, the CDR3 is TGTGCCAGCAGCCTAGCGGGGCCCTCCTACAATGAGCAGTTCTTC. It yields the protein CASSLAGPSYNEQFF.

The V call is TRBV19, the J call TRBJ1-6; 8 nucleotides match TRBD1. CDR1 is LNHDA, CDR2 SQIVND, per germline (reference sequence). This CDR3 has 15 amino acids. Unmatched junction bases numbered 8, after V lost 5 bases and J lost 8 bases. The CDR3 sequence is CASSPRTGKHSPLHF. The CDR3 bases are TGTGCCAGTAGTCCCCGGACAGGGAAGCATTCACCCCTCCACTTT.

The CDR3 coding sequence is TGTGCCAGCATTCTCAGGGGGGGTGTGGGAAAACTGTTTTTT. Protein: CASILRGGVGKLFF. The V and J genes are TRBV21-1 and TRBJ1-4. TRBV21-1 is termed a pseudogene. This CDR3 spans 14 amino acids.